This TCR beta chain is from a study of neoadjuvant anti-PD-1 for oral cavity cancer. Stated time point: after neoadjuvant nivolumab, at surgical resection. Repertoires were generated with immunoSEQ multiplex PCR, while TCRdb's copy carries only in-frame clones and drops some. The sample has about 14,000 clones; 70% are singletons. CDR3 length: 15 amino acids. The germline V gene encodes CDR1 MNHEY and CDR2 SVGAGI. Between the trimmed V and J ends, which lost 8 bases and 1 base, there was a span of 14 bases. The rearrangement links TRBV6-5 to TRBJ2-2; TRBD2 might be the D (6 bases). This TCR was sampled from a person between 40 and 79 years old with oral cavity squamous cell carcinoma. The input for sequencing was PBMCs, taken after nivolumab (anti-PD-1) treatment. The CDR3 DNA reads as TGTGCCAGCTTCACGGGGGAGCGGAACACCGGGGAGCTGTTTTTT. It codes for CASFTGERNTGELFF.